This T cell receptor (beta chain) was documented in a study of regulatory T cells in long-lasting Graves disease. The time point was: newly diagnosed GD, antithyroid drugs for less than 3 months. There was RNA extracted from PBMCs, and the TCR library was made from it. This clonotype was recorded at least ten times. V was trimmed by 0 bases and J by 7 bases, leaving 9 bases between them. The CDR3 totals 12 residues. CDR1 is DFQATT and CDR2 is SNEGSKA in the germline V gene (reference sequence). In building TCR beta libraries, iRepertoire HTBI primers were used together with Arm-PCR of CDR3 regions. A single record per CDR3 protein comes from TCRdb applying MiXCR to the multiplex PCR reads. The sample lists about 540,000 distinct CDR3 sequences, approximately 13% occurring once. These records were also assigned to another study, of T cells in Graves' hyperthyroidism and ophthalmopathy.

The source of this sequence is a man aged 25-45 years with Graves disease. The rearrangement links TRBV20-1 to TRBJ1-1; D call uncertain. The specimen comprised peripheral blood mononuclear cells (PBMCs), sampled at new diagnosis, from a patient treated with antithyroid drugs. For the CDR3, the DNA is TGCAGTGCTAGAGATCAGGACCGTGAAGCTTTCTTT. Translated, it gives CSARDQDREAFF.